The 6 T cell receptor beta chains listed next were all sequenced from one sample in a study of cytomegalovirus exposure and HLA in healthy donors. PCR primers comprised 60 Vbeta and 13 Jbeta primers. This table comes from immunoSEQ multiplex PCR, and its TCRdb copy is limited to in-frame clones, with some not included. The profile shows about 160,000 clones, roughly 80% of them singletons. The specimen was PBMCs. The receptors derive from a man aged 30 to 45 in good health and CMV-seronegative.

The V call is TRBV7-9, the J call TRBJ2-7; 12 nucleotides match TRBD1. J lost 4 bases, V lost 4 bases, and 5 bases had no gene match. The germline gives CDR1 SEHNR, CDR2 FQNEAQ (reference sequence). This CDR3 is 15 amino acids long. CDR3 loop: CASSYGTGGLYEQYF. CDR3 DNA sequence: TGTGCCAGCAGCTACGGGACAGGGGGCCTGTACGAGCAGTACTTC.

The chain has TRBV6-1 and TRBJ2-7; 7 nucleotides match TRBD2. This CDR3 spans 15 amino acids. The junction had 9 bases not matched to a gene; V was cut back by 3 bases and J by 4 bases. Germline V lookup: CDR1 MNHNS, CDR2 SASEGT. CDR3 amino acids: CASSDRWREKYEQYF. The CDR3 DNA is TGTGCCAGCAGTGATCGTTGGCGGGAGAAGTACGAGCAGTACTTC.

The chain links TRBV5-1 to TRBJ1-2; tentatively, D is TRBD1 (5 bases). V shed 4 bases and J shed 1 base, with 14 bases lying between them. The CDR3 length is 15 residues. Germline CDR1 and CDR2: SGHRS and YFSETQ. The CDR3 DNA reads as TGCGCCAGCAGCCGGGACGGGGGAGGTAACTATGGCTACACCTTC. This gives the protein CASSRDGGGNYGYTF.

The J gene is TRBJ1-3, the V gene TRBV5-6, with D unresolved. Trimming pared 2 bases from V and 0 bases from J, leaving 9 bases between. The CDR3 has 15 amino acids. Germline V CDR1 and CDR2: SGHDT, YYEEEE. For the CDR3, the DNA is TGTGCCAGCAGCTTTCGGGATTACTCTGGAAACACCATATATTTT. Encoded protein: CASSFRDYSGNTIYF. The whole variable domain, filled in from reference TRBV5-6 and TRBJ1-3, reads DAGVTQSPTHLIKTRGQQVTLRCSPKSGHDTVSWYQQALGQGPQFIFQYYEEEERQRGNFPDRFSGHQFPNYSSELNVNALLLGDSALYLCASSFRDYSGNTIYFGEGSWLTVV.

The V and J genes are TRBV11-3 and TRBJ2-7; 7 bases match TRBD1. This CDR3 is built from 15 residues. Germline V gives CDR1 SGHNT, CDR2 YENEEA. The junction had 8 bases not matched to a gene; V was cut back by 5 bases and J by 1 base. CDR3 nucleotides: TGTGCCAGCAGCAAAGCCGGGACAGAGTCCTACGAGCAGTACTTC. This gives the protein CASSKAGTESYEQYF.

The V and J genes are TRBV5-6 and TRBJ2-7, with 15 bases aligning to TRBD2. Germline-derived CDR1 and CDR2 are SGHDT and YYEEEE. The length of the CDR3 is 12 residues. Unmatched junction bases numbered 3, after V lost 4 bases and J lost 13 bases. CDR3 loop: CASSPGLAGGYF. Here the CDR3 DNA reads TGTGCCAGCAGCCCGGGACTAGCGGGAGGTTACTTC.